The 26 T cell receptor beta chains given below trace back to one sample, sequenced in a study of blood T cell repertoires in COVID-19 (TCRdb year 2020). Library creation used the immunoSEQ multiplex PCR assay. The table was pulled from immuneACCESS by TCRdb, which kept in-frame rearrangements only. Such tables lose some clones; where checked, under half of the loss comes from unresolved V genes, and the rest has no known cause. Within this sample are some 170,000 clones, with approximately 88% of them counted one time only. The leading ten clones occupy 8% to 9.5% of the sample. The sequenced material came from peripheral blood. The receptors were sampled from a woman of 80 years or more with active or convalescent COVID-19.

This chain joins TRBV5-1 and TRBJ2-2; 7 bases line up with TRBD1. CDR1 is SGHRS, CDR2 YFSETQ, per germline. CDR3 length: 15 residues. The V segment lost 4 bases and the J segment 1 base; nucleotides outside the gene matches: 4. This CDR3 reads CASSANRGNTGELFF. CDR3 DNA: TGCGCCAGCAGCGCCAACAGGGGGAACACCGGGGAGCTGTTTTTT.

V is TRBV11-2 and J is TRBJ1-2; D is possibly TRBD1 (6 bases). CDR1 and CDR2 (germline): SGHAT, FQNNGV. The CDR3 runs to 17 residues. V lost 1 base and J lost 4, with 19 bases in between. The CDR3 DNA reads TGTGCCAGCAGCTTAGCGGCTGGGACAAGGGACGCCTATGGCTACACCTTC. Protein product: CASSLAAGTRDAYGYTF.

The chain links TRBV6-6 to TRBJ2-7, with a tentative D call TRBD1 (5 bases). V dropped 4 bases and J dropped 1 base, with 11 bases sitting between them. The CDR3 is 14 residues long. Per germline, CDR1 MNHNY and CDR2 SVGAGI (reference sequence). The CDR3 region is CASSSQTVSYEQYF. In nucleotides, the CDR3 is TGTGCCAGCAGTTCCCAGACAGTATCCTACGAGCAGTACTTC.

The chain is built from TRBV5-1 and TRBJ1-1; 7 nucleotides match TRBD1. V lost 4 bases, J lost 0 bases, and 12 bases stayed unmatched. Per germline, CDR1 SGHRS and CDR2 YFSETQ. The CDR3 has 17 residues. The DNA for the CDR3 is TGCGCCAGCAGCCCGGAATCGGGACAGTCCATGAACACTGAAGCTTTCTTT. It translates to CASSPESGQSMNTEAFF.

This clone appeared a single time. The chain carries TRBV7-2 and TRBJ1-4, with TRBD1 matching over 7 bases. Germline loops: CDR1 SGHTA, CDR2 FQGNSA. J was trimmed by 8 bases and V by 5 bases; bases with no gene match: 11. The CDR3 covers 15 residues. The CDR3 sequence is CASSPRGQPLEKLFF. The CDR3 nucleotides read TGTGCCAGCAGCCCCCGGGGACAGCCCTTAGAAAAACTGTTTTTT.

The gene calls are TRBV6-6 and TRBJ2-3; maybe TRBD1 (6 bases). V was pared by 0 bases and J by 10 bases, with 17 bases between. The CDR3 sequence is 15 residues long. The V gene's germline CDR1 is MNHNY and CDR2 SVGAGI (reference sequence). The CDR3 sequence: CASSYSAGADYPQYF. In DNA, the CDR3 is TGTGCCAGCAGTTACTCGGCAGGGGCGGATTATCCGCAGTATTTT.

V and J are TRBV19 and TRBJ2-7, with TRBD2 identical over 9 bases. The CDR3 runs 14 residues. Trimming at V came to 10 bases and at J to 6 bases, leaving 13 bases not matched to a gene. Germline V gene sequence: CDR1 LNHDA, CDR2 SQIVND (reference sequence). The CDR3 sequence is CATEFSFSGGEQYF. CDR3 sequence (DNA): TGTGCCACTGAATTTTCATTTAGCGGGGGCGAGCAGTACTTC.

Comment on this clone: One end of the junction is discordant with germline, which a read error may explain. The rearrangement joins TRBV7-7 to TRBJ2-2, with 13 bases aligning to TRBD2. Germline-derived CDR1 and CDR2 are SSHAT and FNYEAQ (reference sequence). The CDR3 covers 17 residues. In DNA, the CDR3 is TGTGCTAGCAGCCCCGGACTAGCGGGGGCCCCCACCGGGGAGCTGTTTTTT. Amino acids: CASSPGLAGAPTGELFF.

With respect to this clone: At the DNA level, this CDR3 is encoded by other sequences in the same sample as well. The genes are TRBV11-2 and TRBJ1-1; D gene unclear. The CDR3 is 14 residues long. Germline V gives CDR1 SGHAT, CDR2 FQNNGV. Trimming stripped 1 base from V and 1 base from J, with 7 bases between. The CDR3 DNA sequence: TGTGCCAGCAGCTTAGGACACCAGAACACTGAAGCTTTCTTT. Protein: CASSLGHQNTEAFF.

This clone was counted once. The chain combines TRBV2 with TRBJ2-3; 11 bases are shared with TRBD2. Trimming at V came to 11 bases and at J to 3 bases, leaving 7 bases not matched to a gene. Germline-derived CDR1 and CDR2 are SNHLY and FYNNEI. This CDR3 comprises 14 residues. The CDR3 nucleotides are TGTGCCGGCTCTAGCGGGGGGCATACAGATACGCAGTATTTT. Amino acid sequence: CAGSSGGHTDTQYF.

The gene calls are TRBV27 and TRBJ1-1; D is unclear. The CDR3 has 14 amino acids. Trimming stripped 6 bases from V and 1 base from J, with 12 bases between. Germline-derived CDR1 and CDR2 are MNHEY and SMNVEV (reference sequence). CDR3 nucleotides: TGTGCCAGCAGGGGAGGAGGGAAGAACACTGAAGCTTTCTTT. This codes for CASRGGGKNTEAFF.

This rearrangement joins TRBV28 to TRBJ1-1, with a weak D call TRBD1 (5 bases). The V gene lost 4 bases and the J gene lost 4 bases, with 10 bases spanning the gap. CDR3 length: 13 amino acids. CDR1 is MDHEN, CDR2 SYDVKM, per germline. The chain's CDR3 is CASSYQGGTEAFF. In DNA, the CDR3 is TGTGCCAGCAGTTATCAGGGTGGCACTGAAGCTTTCTTT.

The V call is TRBV5-1, the J call TRBJ2-3, with TRBD1 as a possible D gene (6 bases). This CDR3 is built from 14 residues. V lost 0 bases to trimming and J lost 2 bases, with 7 bases between them. Germline values: CDR1 SGHRS, CDR2 YFSETQ. The CDR3 bases are TGCGCCAGCAGCTTGGGGACAGCCACAGATACGCAGTATTTT. This encodes CASSLGTATDTQYF.

This clone was seen a single time. The chain uses TRBV6-5 and TRBJ1-2, with D unresolved. The V end was cut by 2 bases, the J end by 4 bases, with 8 bases between. The CDR3 runs to 13 residues. Germline values: CDR1 MNHEY, CDR2 SVGAGI. This CDR3 reads CASSYEGPYGYTF. In DNA form, the CDR3 reads TGTGCCAGCAGTTACGAGGGTCCCTATGGCTACACCTTC.

V usage is TRBV12-5 and J usage is TRBJ1-1; 8 nucleotides line up with TRBD1. CDR1 is LGHNT, CDR2 FRNRAP, per germline. There are 12 residues in the CDR3. V trimming: 6 bases; J trimming: 7 bases; junction bases outside the gene matches: 4. The DNA of the CDR3 is TGTGCTAGTGGGCCCGACAGGGGTGAAGCTTTCTTT. Translation: CASGPDRGEAFF.

V is TRBV6-6 and J is TRBJ1-1; the D gene is possibly TRBD1 (5 bases). The CDR3 spans 15 residues. In germline, CDR1 is MNHNY, CDR2 SVGAGI (reference sequence). The ends were cut back, 5 bases at V and 2 bases at J, with 15 bases in the middle. The CDR3 DNA reads as TGTGCCAGCAGTCTCAACAGGTATGAAAACACTGAAGCTTTCTTT. It encodes CASSLNRYENTEAFF.

The chain carries TRBV9 and TRBJ1-1; 8 bases are a match to TRBD1. Germline CDR1 SGDLS, CDR2 YYNGEE. The CDR3 is made up of 13 amino acids. Trimming removed 4 bases from V and 6 bases from J; junction bases left unmatched: 5. The CDR3 spells CASSPWTGSEAFF. For the CDR3, the DNA is TGTGCCAGCAGCCCCTGGACAGGGTCTGAAGCTTTCTTT.

The chain employs TRBV10-3 and TRBJ1-1; possibly TRBD1 for D (5 bases). Looked up from germline, CDR1 is ENHRY and CDR2 is SYGVKD. V dropped 4 bases and J dropped 7 bases, with 10 bases sitting between them. This CDR3 comprises 12 residues. CDR3 residues: CAISVSGGEAFF. The CDR3 DNA sequence: TGTGCCATCAGTGTATCCGGGGGTGAAGCTTTCTTT.

The V call is TRBV19, the J call TRBJ2-1; 15 positions match TRBD2. In germline, CDR1 is LNHDA, CDR2 SQIVND (reference sequence). The CDR3 runs to 17 residues. V gave up 7 bases and J gave up 7 bases; unmatched junction bases: 11. CDR3 loop: CASTSPGLAGGPNEQFF. CDR3 DNA sequence: TGTGCCAGTACCTCCCCCGGACTAGCGGGGGGGCCGAATGAGCAGTTCTTC.

The V call is TRBV10-3, the J call TRBJ2-3; D remains ambiguous. Looked up from germline, CDR1 is ENHRY and CDR2 is SYGVKD. V lost 6 bases and J lost 0, with 10 bases in between. The CDR3 loop spans 14 amino acids. DNA for the CDR3: TGTGCCATCAGACTCACCTCCAGCACAGATACGCAGTATTTT. The encoded protein is CAIRLTSSTDTQYF.

The rearrangement uses TRBV19 and TRBJ1-6, with no clear D. The V end lost 6 bases, the J end lost 0 bases, and 15 bases lay between the germline ends. The CDR3 length is 17 residues. Per the germline V gene, CDR1 is LNHDA and CDR2 is SQIVND (reference sequence). The chain's CDR3 is CASSPTGRSSYNSPLHF. The CDR3 DNA follows: TGTGCCAGTAGCCCTACGGGAAGGAGCTCCTATAATTCACCCCTCCACTTT. Variable domain in full (rest from reference TRBV19 and TRBJ1-6): DGGITQSPKYLFRKEGQNVTLSCEQNLNHDAMYWYRQDPGQGLRLIYYSQIVNDFQKGDIAEGYSVSREKKESFPLTVTSAQKNPTAFYLCASSPTGRSSYNSPLHFGNGTRLTVT.

This clone was counted only a few times. The rearrangement uses TRBV5-3 and TRBJ2-2, with D possibly matching TRBD1 (5 bases). TRBV5-3 is flagged as an ORF with uncertain function. This CDR3 spans 18 amino acids. Trimming stripped 4 bases from V and 0 bases from J, with 19 bases between. CDR3 nucleotides: TGTGCCAGAAGCATCCGGACACGCCATCTCGCGAACACCGGGGAGCTGTTTTTT. This translates into CARSIRTRHLANTGELFF.

This clone was detected a few times. This chain links TRBV13 with TRBJ2-1, with 8 bases identical to TRBD2. The V and J ends lost 5 bases and 1 base, in that order; junction bases with no gene match: 13. This CDR3 region has 18 residues. CDR1 PRHDT and CDR2 FYEKMQ come from the germline V gene (reference sequence). The CDR3 DNA reads as TGTGCCAGCAGCCCCCCGTATCAGCGGGGGAGGTCCTACAATGAGCAGTTCTTC. Translated, it gives CASSPPYQRGRSYNEQFF.

The rearrangement uses TRBV30 and TRBJ1-3; D is undetermined. The germline V gene encodes CDR1 GTSNPN and CDR2 SVGIG (reference sequence). CDR3 length: 15 amino acids. Between the trimmed V and J ends, which lost 3 bases and 2 bases, there was a span of 14 bases. The DNA of the CDR3 is TGTGCCTGGAGCGTCTGGAGAGGGACTGGAAACACCATATATTTT. It encodes CAWSVWRGTGNTIYF.

This clone appeared a single time. V is TRBV7-2 and J is TRBJ2-3; a weak D match, TRBD2 (6 bases). Germline V lookup: CDR1 SGHTA, CDR2 FQGNSA. Between the trimmed V and J ends, which lost 5 bases and 6 bases, there was a span of 15 bases. CDR3 length: 14 amino acids. The CDR3 spells CASSPGLRGDTQYF. CDR3 in DNA: TGTGCCAGCAGCCCCGGGCTCCGGGGGGATACGCAGTATTTT.

The rearrangement uses TRBV7-2 and TRBJ1-1; 7 nucleotides align to TRBD1. The V segment lost 5 bases and the J segment 2 bases; nucleotides outside the gene matches: 11. Per the germline V gene, CDR1 is SGHTA and CDR2 is FQGNSA. The CDR3 runs 16 residues. CDR3 amino acids: CASSPRRTGGNTEAFF. The CDR3 bases are TGTGCCAGCAGCCCCCGCCGGACAGGCGGCAACACTGAAGCTTTCTTT.